The clone carrying this T cell receptor (beta chain) was detected only a few times. What it binds is not known. The sort gate was single viable CD3+CD4+CD8-CD45RO+ cells for memory CD4+ T cells. Serum IgG to CMV pp150, pp28, p38 and p52 defined serostatus. The data belong to a study of memory CD4+ T cells and cytomegalovirus serostatus. Study at large: Healthy Belgian adult donors included about nine CMV-positive and more than 20 CMV-negative people.

Findings of the study overall: CD4+ memory repertoires contained about two fifths of the 164 reported CMV TCRbeta sequences.

The protocol was immunoSEQ multiplex PCR, while the TCRdb copy is restricted to in-frame clones and leaves out a portion. The data show over 65,000 clones, with about 75% seen just once and around 4.3% held by the top ten. Per the germline V gene, CDR1 is SQVTM and CDR2 is ANQGSEA. The J segment lost 7 bases and the V segment lost 4 bases, leaving 8 bases of the junction unmatched. The CDR3 contains 13 residues. The specimen sequenced was memory CD4+ T cells from blood. The TCR was taken from an adult in good health and CMV-seropositive. This chain uses TRBV29-1 with TRBJ1-2, with 8 bases matching TRBD1. CDR3 residues: CSVVIGQGSGYTF. In nucleotides, the CDR3 is TGCAGCGTTGTGATTGGACAGGGAAGTGGCTACACCTTC.